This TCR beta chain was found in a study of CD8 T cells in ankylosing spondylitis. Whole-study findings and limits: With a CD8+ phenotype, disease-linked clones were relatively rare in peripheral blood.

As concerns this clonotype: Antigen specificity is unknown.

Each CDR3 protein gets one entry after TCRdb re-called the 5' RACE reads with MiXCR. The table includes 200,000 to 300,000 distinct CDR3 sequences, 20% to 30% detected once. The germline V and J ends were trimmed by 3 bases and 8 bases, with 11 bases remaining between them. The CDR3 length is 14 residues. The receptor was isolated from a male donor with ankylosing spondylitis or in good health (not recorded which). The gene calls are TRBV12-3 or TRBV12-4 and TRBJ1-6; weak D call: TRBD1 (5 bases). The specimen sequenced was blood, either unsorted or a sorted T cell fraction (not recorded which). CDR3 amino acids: CASSFHRPDSPLHF. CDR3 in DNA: TGTGCCAGCAGTTTTCACAGGCCGGATTCACCCCTCCACTTT.